These 28 T cell receptor beta chains were sequenced from one sample in a study of T-cell reconstitution after alpha-beta-depleted transplantation in children. This sample's TCRbeta library carried unique molecular identifier barcodes. TCRdb itself ran the PCR reads through MiXCR, one entry per CDR3 protein. The repertoire includes hundreds of thousands of distinct CDR3 sequences, 23% of them detected once, and roughly an eighth sits in the top ten. The sample in question was PBMCs, mostly from graft donor cells, obtained 360 days after TCRalphabeta/CD19-depleted stem cell transplant. Receptors were obtained from a boy in the first two years of life who had a stem cell transplant for acute myeloid leukemia, so the T cells may come from the graft donor.

In nucleotides, the CDR3 is TGTGCCAGCAGCTTGCTGACAGGACACCTTAGCACCGGGGAGCTGTTTTTT. Encoded protein: CASSLLTGHLSTGELFF. The chain couples TRBV5-6 to TRBJ2-2, with a tentative D call TRBD1 (6 bases). V was clipped by 1 base and J by 4 bases, with 17 bases between them. Germline CDR1 and CDR2: SGHDT and YYEEEE. This CDR3 comprises 17 residues.

This clonotype was counted a few times. The rearrangement joins TRBV2 to TRBJ2-3, with 10 bases matching TRBD1. From germline, CDR1 is SNHLY and CDR2 FYNNEI. The CDR3 contains 14 residues. V lost 3 bases, J lost 5 bases, and 2 bases stayed unmatched. CDR3 bases: TGTGCCAGCAGTGACGGACAGGGGGGAGATACGCAGTATTTT. Its protein is CASSDGQGGDTQYF.

The gene calls are TRBV15 and TRBJ2-7; D is undetermined. CDR1 and CDR2 from the germline V gene are LNHNV and YYDKDF (reference sequence). This CDR3 region has 12 residues. The V end lost 5 bases, the J end lost 7 bases, and 12 bases lay between the germline ends. CDR3 protein: CATSGPDGEQYF. In DNA, the CDR3 is TGTGCCACCAGCGGGCCGGACGGAGAGCAGTACTTC.

The chain uses TRBV5-1 and TRBJ2-1; 8 positions match TRBD1. The CDR3 is 15 amino acids. V shed 0 bases, J shed 6 bases, and the junction held 5 bases outside the gene matches. The germline CDR1 and CDR2 sequences are SGHRS and YFSETQ. In DNA, the CDR3 is TGCGCCAGCAGCTTGGGGTCAGGGGGCATCAATGAGCAGTTCTTC. It codes for CASSLGSGGINEQFF.

This chain links TRBV7-2 with TRBJ2-7, with D uncertain. Trimming removed 3 bases at V and 3 bases at J, with 9 bases between. CDR1 and CDR2 (germline): SGHTA, FQGNSA. The CDR3 loop spans 13 amino acids. Written as DNA, the CDR3 is TGTGCCAGCAGCTTTGACTCTTTCTACGAGCAGTACTTC. Protein: CASSFDSFYEQYF.

This clonotype was seen at least ten times. The V gene is TRBV20-1, the J gene TRBJ1-6; the D is unclear. The CDR3 contains 16 residues. Germline assignment: CDR1 DFQATT and CDR2 SNEGSKA (reference sequence). V dropped 1 base and J dropped 5 bases, with 15 bases sitting between them. The DNA for the CDR3 is TGCAGTGCTAGAGCCAGGAGTCAGTTGAATAATTCACCCCTCCACTTT. Protein sequence: CSARARSQLNNSPLHF.

There are a few counts of this clonotype. The chain recombines TRBV7-9 with TRBJ1-2; 7 bases align to TRBD1. Trimming removed 2 bases from V and 0 bases from J; junction bases left unmatched: 9. The CDR3 extends over 17 amino acids. CDR1 and CDR2 from the germline V gene are SEHNR and FQNEAQ (reference sequence). CDR3 protein: CASSLRQGSVANYGYTF. For the CDR3, the DNA is TGTGCCAGCAGCTTACGACAGGGAAGTGTGGCTAACTATGGCTACACCTTC.

This clonotype was seen more than once but under ten times. The J gene is TRBJ2-5, the V gene TRBV15; unclear D gene. The CDR3 loop spans 13 amino acids. The germline V gene encodes CDR1 LNHNV and CDR2 YYDKDF (reference sequence). Trimming removed 6 bases from V and 2 bases from J, with 10 bases in between. Here the CDR3 reads CATSSPYQETQYF. The CDR3 DNA is TGTGCCACCAGTAGCCCATATCAAGAGACCCAGTACTTC.

The chain combines TRBV28 with TRBJ1-5; 7 positions agree with TRBD1. After removal of 10 bases from V and 3 bases from J, the junction contained 12 bases not matched to a gene. CDR1 and CDR2 (germline): MDHEN, SYDVKM. There are 15 residues in the CDR3. The CDR3: CATYSGQVHNQPQHF. CDR3 in DNA: TGTGCCACCTACTCCGGACAGGTTCACAATCAGCCCCAGCATTTT. The variable domain in full, with the rest retrieved from reference TRBV28 and TRBJ1-5, is DVKVTQSSRYLVKRTGEKVFLECVQDMDHENMFWYRQDPGLGLRLIYFSYDVKMKEKGDIPEGYSVSREKKERFSLILESASTNQTSMYLCATYSGQVHNQPQHFGDGTRLSIL.

This clonotype showed up just a few times. This sequence joins TRBV30 and TRBJ2-5; D perhaps matches TRBD1 (6 bases). The CDR3 runs to 13 residues. Germline values: CDR1 GTSNPN, CDR2 SVGIG (reference sequence). V was cut by 3 bases and J by 7 bases, with 15 bases left in between. CDR3 sequence reads: CAWRMGHRGTQYF. As DNA, the CDR3 is TGTGCCTGGAGGATGGGACATCGAGGGACCCAGTACTTC.

The rearrangement joins TRBV11-2 to TRBJ2-7, with 8 bases that match TRBD1. The germline V gene encodes CDR1 SGHAT and CDR2 FQNNGV. V dropped 5 bases and J dropped 2; count of bases not matched to a gene: 8. This CDR3 comprises 15 residues. The CDR3 sequence is CASSKSGTGPYEQYV. Written as DNA, the CDR3 is TGTGCCAGCAGCAAATCCGGGACAGGTCCCTACGAGCAGTACGTC.

This clonotype showed up many times. V gene TRBV9 combines with J gene TRBJ1-6; 11 bases are shared with TRBD1. Germline-derived CDR1 and CDR2 are SGDLS and YYNGEE. This CDR3 has 16 amino acids. The J segment lost 7 bases and the V segment lost 0 bases, leaving 3 bases of the junction unmatched. As DNA, the CDR3 is TGTGCCAGCAGCGTAGGGACAGGGGGCAGGAATTCACCCCTCCACTTT. It specifies CASSVGTGGRNSPLHF.

The genes are TRBV20-1 and TRBJ1-1, with a weak D call TRBD1 (5 bases). This CDR3 is 15 amino acids long. V was pared by 3 bases and J by 1 base, with 15 bases between. CDR1 is DFQATT and CDR2 is SNEGSKA in the germline V gene (reference sequence). The CDR3 here is CSASTPGRTNTEAFF. The CDR3 DNA is TGCAGTGCTAGTACGCCGGGACGGACGAACACTGAAGCTTTCTTT.

This clonotype has at least ten counts. The rearrangement links TRBV28 to TRBJ2-1; D is uncertain. The CDR3 runs to 12 residues. Germline CDR1 reads MDHEN; CDR2 reads SYDVKM. V gave up 10 bases and J gave up 5 bases, with 12 bases separating them. Here the CDR3 DNA reads TGTGCCACCATAGTACGACACAATGAGCAGTTCTTC. Its translation is CATIVRHNEQFF.

This clonotype came up a few times. The genes are TRBV28 and TRBJ1-6; no clear D. Germline loops: CDR1 MDHEN, CDR2 SYDVKM. CDR3 size: 14 residues. With 2 bases removed from V and 6 bases from J, the gap between germline ends came to 8 bases. In nucleotides, the CDR3 is TGTGCCAGCAGTTTAAGGCCAAGTAATTCACCCCTCCACTTT. This sequence encodes CASSLRPSNSPLHF.

The chain joins TRBV20-1 to TRBJ2-7; TRBD1 matches at 7 bases. Losses at the gene ends were 6 bases for V and 7 bases for J; bases not matched to a gene: 12. CDR1 is DFQATT and CDR2 is SNEGSKA in the germline V gene (reference sequence). The CDR3 runs to 13 residues. This CDR3 reads CSAPGQTYREQYF. The CDR3 DNA reads TGCAGTGCCCCGGGACAGACCTATAGGGAGCAGTACTTC.

V usage is TRBV12-3 or TRBV12-4 and J usage is TRBJ2-2; 8 bases are shared with TRBD2. J was trimmed by 4 bases and V by 7 bases; bases with no gene match: 5. This CDR3 has 14 residues. CDR3 amino acids: CASTPSGSTGELFF. The CDR3 DNA is TGTGCCAGCACCCCTAGCGGGTCCACCGGGGAGCTGTTTTTT.

The chain combines TRBV10-3 with TRBJ2-7, with D possibly called TRBD1 or TRBD2 (5 bases each). Trimming left V 5 bases short and J 4 bases short, with 12 bases between. This CDR3 has 13 amino acids. Germline CDR1 ENHRY, CDR2 SYGVKD. CDR3 bases: TGTGCCATCAGTTTTGGGGGTTCGTACGAGCAGTACTTC. Its translation is CAISFGGSYEQYF.

As for this clonotype: Without the conserved terminal phenylalanine or tryptophan, this CDR3 likely stems from a read error. The V call is TRBV20-1, the J call TRBJ2-1; TRBD2 is a possible D gene (6 bases). Deletions cut 6 bases from V and 8 bases from J, with 17 bases between. The CDR3 runs to 13 residues. The germline CDR1 and CDR2 sequences are DFQATT and SNEGSKA (reference sequence). CDR3 sequence: CSASGRGSDEQFV. CDR3 bases: TGCAGTGCCTCAGGGCGGGGTAGCGATGAGCAGTTCGTC.

There are many counts of this clonotype. The chain combines TRBV7-2 with TRBJ2-1; 9 bases line up with TRBD2. The germline CDR1 and CDR2 sequences are SGHTA and FQGNSA. After removal of 0 bases from V and 7 bases from J, the junction contained 1 base not matched to a gene. The CDR3 is made up of 14 amino acids. Here the CDR3 DNA reads TGTGCCAGCAGCTTAGCCCTAGCGGGGAATGAGCAGTTCTTC. Translated: CASSLALAGNEQFF. The variable domain in full, completed from reference TRBV7-2 and TRBJ2-1, reads GAGVSQSPSNKVTEKGKDVELRCDPISGHTALYWYRQSLGQGLEFLIYFQGNSAPDKSGLPSDRFSAERTGGSVSTLTIQRTQQEDSAVYLCASSLALAGNEQFFGPGTRLTVL.

This clonotype was observed a few times. The chain employs TRBV20-1 and TRBJ2-2; 8 positions match TRBD2. The CDR3 covers 16 residues. V was clipped by 1 base and J by 2 bases; unmatched bases: 6. From germline, CDR1 is DFQATT and CDR2 SNEGSKA (reference sequence). The CDR3 loop is CSARARTSLNTGELFF. CDR3 bases: TGCAGTGCTAGAGCTCGGACTAGCTTAAACACCGGGGAGCTGTTTTTT.

The V and J genes are TRBV7-3 and TRBJ2-1; D gene ambiguous. This CDR3 has 14 residues. Looked up from germline, CDR1 is SGHTA and CDR2 is FQGTGA. The V end was cut by 0 bases, the J end by 6 bases, with 9 bases between. CDR3 sequence reads: CASSLTSLGNEQFF. CDR3 sequence (DNA): TGTGCCAGCAGCTTAACCTCATTAGGCAATGAGCAGTTCTTC.

This clonotype was seen more than once but under ten times. The chain joins TRBV15 to TRBJ2-7; D possibly corresponds to TRBD2 (6 bases). The length of the CDR3 is 13 residues. Germline assignment: CDR1 LNHNV and CDR2 YYDKDF (reference sequence). The ends were cut back, 0 bases at V and 3 bases at J, with 6 bases in the middle. In DNA, the CDR3 is TGTGCCACCAGCAGAGACGGGGGCTACGAGCAGTACGTC. The encoded protein is CATSRDGGYEQYV.

This clonotype was seen repeatedly, ten times or more. The rearrangement links TRBV12-3 or TRBV12-4 to TRBJ2-1, with D tentatively TRBD1 or TRBD2 (7 bases each). CDR3 size: 14 residues. V was cut by 7 bases and J by 8 bases, with 18 bases left in between. CDR3 nucleotides: TGTGCCAGCACCCAGGGGGGGGGGCGTGATGAGCAGTTCTTC. Its translation: CASTQGGGRDEQFF.

This rearrangement joins TRBV20-1 to TRBJ2-2; 8 nucleotides align to TRBD1. Trimming took 1 base from V and 9 from J; bases not matched to a gene: 4. Germline V gene lookup returns CDR1 DFQATT and CDR2 SNEGSKA (reference sequence). The CDR3 extends over 13 amino acids. The CDR3 loop is CSARGGQGRELFF. In nucleotides, the CDR3 is TGCAGTGCTAGAGGAGGACAGGGCCGGGAGCTGTTTTTT.

This clonotype was seen many times. The chain combines TRBV11-3 with TRBJ2-2; D gene ambiguous. CDR1 SGHNT and CDR2 YENEEA come from the germline V gene. V lost 2 bases and J 5 bases, leaving 6 bases between the germline ends. The CDR3 length is 13 residues. The CDR3 nucleotides are TGTGCCAGCAGCTTATCACTTACCGGGGAGCTGTTTTTT. It is translated as CASSLSLTGELFF.

In this sample, this clonotype turned up many times. The V call is TRBV6-1, the J call TRBJ2-1, with 10 bases matching TRBD1. The germline V gene has CDR1 MNHNS and CDR2 SASEGT. The length of the CDR3 is 15 residues. The J segment lost 6 bases and the V segment lost 6 bases, leaving 8 bases of the junction unmatched. CDR3 residues: CASRTDRGRFNEQFF. The CDR3 nucleotides read TGTGCCAGCAGAACAGACAGGGGGCGCTTCAATGAGCAGTTCTTC.

This clonotype was seen ten or more times. The chain couples TRBV7-2 to TRBJ2-3; 15 bases are shared with TRBD2. Germline CDR1 reads SGHTA; CDR2 reads FQGNSA. J was trimmed by 7 bases and V by 6 bases; bases with no gene match: 2. The CDR3 is 14 residues long. The CDR3 DNA reads as TGTGCCAGCAGTGGGACTAGCGGGGGGAATACGCAGTATTTT. It encodes CASSGTSGGNTQYF.